The text below deals with one T cell receptor beta chain. This sample stems from a study of T cells expressing NK-cell markers. Study overall: The TCR beta repertoires originated in sorted CD3+CD56+NKG2C+, CD3+CD56+NKG2C- and CD3+CD56-NKG2C+ T cells.

Germline V CDR1 and CDR2: SEHNR, FQNEAQ (reference sequence). The CDR3 is 12 amino acids. TCRdb reanalyzed the 5' RACE reads and collapses them to one entry per CDR3 protein, without DNA. The sample's table shows about 540,000 distinct CDR3 sequences. The chain couples TRBV7-9 to TRBJ2-1. This TCR was recovered from a man aged 18 to 29 in good health. Sequencing input: blood T cells: a sorted CD56 or NKG2C T cell subset, CD4+ or CD8+ T cells, or bulk PBMC T cells (not recorded which). This chain's CDR3 is CASRRTYNEQFF.